This T cell receptor beta chain was sequenced for a study of Ad26.COV2.S vaccination and SARS-CoV-2 variants. Treatment denoted: 19 received Ad26.COV2.S at low or high dose, single or two shots; about 5 received placebo; per-sample allocation not given. Material that was analyzed had been drawn on day 63 after the first vaccine or placebo injection. Germline V lookup: CDR1 SGHDN, CDR2 FVKESK. V gave up 4 bases and J gave up 4 bases, with 14 bases separating them. The CDR3 totals 15 residues. Assay used: immunoSEQ multiplex PCR; TCRdb lists only in-frame clones, some missing. This table holds 350,000 to 500,000 clones, roughly 89% found once.

This receptor was obtained from a person aged 18-65 years who received the Ad26.COV2.S COVID-19 vaccine or a placebo. The chain recombines TRBV14 with TRBJ1-3; a possible D gene is TRBD1 (5 bases). This specimen consisted of peripheral blood, obtained in a trial of Ad26.COV2.S vaccine versus placebo. The CDR3 DNA reads TGTGCCAGCAGCCTTAAGAGAACAGGCGGAAACACCATATATTTT. This gives the protein CASSLKRTGGNTIYF.